What follows are 8 T cell receptor beta chains derived from one specimen sequenced in a study of patients and donors after allogeneic stem cell transplantation. TCRdb reprocessed the RT-PCR reads via MiXCR and lists one record per CDR3 protein. The sample contains 920,000 or so distinct CDR3 sequences, more than 15% of which appear only once. The sequencing input was blood, either unsorted or a sorted T cell fraction (not recorded which). Receptors were obtained from a human donor who was either an allogeneic HSCT recipient or a stem cell or donor lymphocyte infusion donor (not recorded which). It is not recorded whose cells these are; they may come from a transplant donor.

This clonotype was found many times. The V gene is TRBV29-1, the J gene TRBJ1-3; the D is unclear. V lost 7 bases to trimming and J lost 6 bases, with 16 bases between them. Germline loops: CDR1 SQVTM, CDR2 ANQGSEA. The CDR3 contains 13 residues. DNA of the CDR3: TGCAGCGCCGATGTCGGGGTTCCAAACACCATATATTTT. It translates to CSADVGVPNTIYF.

The chain recombines TRBV7-9 with TRBJ2-1; D is unclear. The CDR3 covers 15 residues. Germline lookup yields CDR1 SEHNR and CDR2 FQNEAQ (reference sequence). V was cut by 1 base and J by 4 bases, with 11 bases left in between. Here the CDR3 reads CASSLDYTPYNEQFF. The CDR3 DNA reads TGTGCCAGCAGCTTAGACTATACGCCGTACAATGAGCAGTTCTTC.

This clonotype was counted at least ten times. The chain couples TRBV7-2 to TRBJ2-2, with a possible D match to TRBD1 (5 bases). The V gene lost 3 bases and the J gene lost 0 bases, with 8 bases spanning the gap. CDR3 size: 15 residues. Per the germline V gene, CDR1 is SGHTA and CDR2 is FQGNSA. The CDR3 bases are TGTGCCAGCAGCTTGGGCAGGGCGAACACCGGGGAGCTGTTTTTT. Translating gives CASSLGRANTGELFF.

This clonotype was counted only a few times. The chain carries TRBV20-1 and TRBJ2-5; D is uncertain. CDR1 DFQATT and CDR2 SNEGSKA come from the germline V gene (reference sequence). The CDR3 is made up of 11 amino acids. Trimming left V 5 bases short and J 5 bases short, with 9 bases between. In nucleotides, the CDR3 is TGCAGTGCTGGCTTCGGGGAGACCCAGTACTTC. Protein sequence: CSAGFGETQYF.

V is TRBV5-1 and J is TRBJ2-1; TRBD2 aligns across 12 bases. Germline V gives CDR1 SGHRS, CDR2 YFSETQ. This CDR3 region has 15 residues. V was clipped by 2 bases and J by 14 bases; unmatched bases: 11. CDR3 sequence: CASSLGLAGPGNEFF. As DNA, the CDR3 is TGCGCCAGCAGCTTAGGACTAGCGGGGCCCGGCAACGAGTTCTTC. Full variable domain (missing parts from reference TRBV5-1 and TRBJ2-1): KAGVTQTPRYLIKTRGQQVTLSCSPISGHRSVSWYQQTPGQGLQFLFEYFSETQRNKGNFPGRFSGRQFSNSRSEMNVSTLELGDSALYLCASSLGLAGPGNEFFGPGTRLTVL.

The chain uses TRBV4-2 and TRBJ2-7; D is uncertain. The CDR3 consists of 14 residues. CDR1 is LGHNA, CDR2 YNFKEQ, per germline. V lost 4 bases to trimming and J lost 3 bases, with 13 bases between them. This CDR3 reads CASSLFPASYEQYF. DNA for the CDR3: TGTGCCAGCAGCCTCTTCCCGGCTAGCTACGAGCAGTACTTC.

The gene calls are TRBV20-1 and TRBJ2-7; D is perhaps TRBD1 (5 bases). The CDR3 loop spans 16 amino acids. Germline CDR1 reads DFQATT; CDR2 reads SNEGSKA (reference sequence). Trimming took 7 bases from V and 0 from J, leaving 22 bases between them. DNA for the CDR3: TGCAGTGGGAATAGGGGAAATGATTTACTCTCCTACGAGCAGTACTTC. Translated, it gives CSGNRGNDLLSYEQYF.

This clonotype was seen a few times. This chain joins TRBV6-2 or TRBV6-3 and TRBJ1-2; 10 bases align to TRBD1. The CDR3 has 15 amino acids. Germline CDR1 reads MNHEY; CDR2 reads SVGEGT. Unmatched junction bases numbered 5, after V lost 5 bases and J lost 2 bases. The CDR3 bases are TGTGCCAGCAGTCGGACAGGGGGAGGAAACTATGGCTACACCTTC. Translating gives CASSRTGGGNYGYTF.